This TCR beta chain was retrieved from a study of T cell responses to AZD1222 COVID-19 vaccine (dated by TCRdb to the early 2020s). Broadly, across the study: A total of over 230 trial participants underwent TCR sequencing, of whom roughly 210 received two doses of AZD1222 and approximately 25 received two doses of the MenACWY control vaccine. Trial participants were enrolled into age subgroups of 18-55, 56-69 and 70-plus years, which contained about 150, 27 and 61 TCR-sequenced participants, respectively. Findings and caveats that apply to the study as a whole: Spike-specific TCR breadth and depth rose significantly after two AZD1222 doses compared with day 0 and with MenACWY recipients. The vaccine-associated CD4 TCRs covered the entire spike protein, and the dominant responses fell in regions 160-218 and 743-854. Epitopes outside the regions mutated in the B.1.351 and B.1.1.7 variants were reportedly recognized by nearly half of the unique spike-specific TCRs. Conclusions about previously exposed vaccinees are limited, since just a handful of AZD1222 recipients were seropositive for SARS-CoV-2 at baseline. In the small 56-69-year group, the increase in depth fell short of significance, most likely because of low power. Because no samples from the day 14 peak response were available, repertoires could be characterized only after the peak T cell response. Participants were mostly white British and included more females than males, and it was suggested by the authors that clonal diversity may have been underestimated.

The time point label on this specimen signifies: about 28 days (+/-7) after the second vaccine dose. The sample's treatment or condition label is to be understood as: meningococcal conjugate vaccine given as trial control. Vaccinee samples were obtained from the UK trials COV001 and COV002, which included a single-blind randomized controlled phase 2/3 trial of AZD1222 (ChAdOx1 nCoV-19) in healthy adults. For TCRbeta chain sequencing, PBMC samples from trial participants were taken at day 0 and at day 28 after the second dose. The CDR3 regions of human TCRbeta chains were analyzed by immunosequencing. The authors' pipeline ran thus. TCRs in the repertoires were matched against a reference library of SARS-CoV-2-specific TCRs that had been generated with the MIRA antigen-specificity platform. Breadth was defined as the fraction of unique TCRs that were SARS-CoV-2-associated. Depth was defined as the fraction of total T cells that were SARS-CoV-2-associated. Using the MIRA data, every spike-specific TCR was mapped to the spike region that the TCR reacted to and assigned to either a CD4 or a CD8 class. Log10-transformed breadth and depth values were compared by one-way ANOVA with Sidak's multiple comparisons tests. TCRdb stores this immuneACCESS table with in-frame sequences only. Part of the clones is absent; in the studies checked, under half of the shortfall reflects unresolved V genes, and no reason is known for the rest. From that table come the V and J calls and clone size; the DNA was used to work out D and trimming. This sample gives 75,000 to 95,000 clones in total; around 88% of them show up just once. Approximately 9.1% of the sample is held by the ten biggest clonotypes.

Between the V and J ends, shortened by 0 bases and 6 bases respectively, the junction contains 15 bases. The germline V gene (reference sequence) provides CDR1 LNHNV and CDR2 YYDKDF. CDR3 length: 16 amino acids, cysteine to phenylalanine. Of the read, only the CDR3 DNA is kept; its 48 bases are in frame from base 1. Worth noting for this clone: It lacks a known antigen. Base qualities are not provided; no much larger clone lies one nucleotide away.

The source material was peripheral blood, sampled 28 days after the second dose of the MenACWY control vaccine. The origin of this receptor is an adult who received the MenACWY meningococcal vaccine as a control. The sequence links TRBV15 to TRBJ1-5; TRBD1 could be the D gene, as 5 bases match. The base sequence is TGTGCCACCAGCAGAGACCGCCCCGGGGCGGGTCAGCCCCAGCATTTT. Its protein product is CATSRDRPGAGQPQHF.